This T cell receptor beta chain was identified in a study of T cell responses to AZD1222 COVID-19 vaccine. This clone appeared once. The antigen remains unidentified. The study, taken as a whole, reports: Spike-specific TCRs gained breadth and depth after people received two AZD1222 doses. Just a handful of AZD1222 recipients were seropositive at baseline. White British donors predominated, females outnumbered males, and clonal diversity was possibly underestimated.

The assay was immunoSEQ multiplex PCR, and TCRdb's table has in-frame clones only and misses some. The repertoire holds over 120,000 clones, with 92% as singletons. Sequenced here: peripheral blood, sampled on day 0 of AZD1222 vaccination. The TCR comes from an adult in good health.

For the CDR3, the DNA is TGCGCCAGCAGCTTGTTTGGGACAACGGGTCAGCCCCAGCATTTT. Translation gives CASSLFGTTGQPQHF. The rearrangement links TRBV5-1 to TRBJ1-5, with a tentative D call TRBD1 (6 bases). The CDR3 contains 15 residues. CDR1 SGHRS and CDR2 YFSETQ come from the germline V gene. V was cut by 1 base and J by 6 bases, with 14 bases left in between.